A selection of T cell receptor beta chains follows, all from one sample in a study of cytomegalovirus exposure and HLA in healthy donors. Assay: immunoSEQ multiplex PCR; the TCRdb copy retains only in-frame clones and omits some. The repertoire holds under 300,000 clones, about 90% seen once, with under 0.45% in the top ten. The sequenced sample consisted of PBMCs. These receptors all stem from a woman aged 18-29 years in good health and CMV-seronegative. Both conserved end residues are trimmed from each CDR3.

v_call cdr3_aa
TRBV9 ASSPHRAFYEQY
TRBV6-5 ASSYSRLNTEAF
TRBV4-1 ASSQDYAGINSPLH
TRBV27 ASSFSGDTEAF
TRBV9 ASSVGDTYGYT
TRBV6-1 ASSEVSGVFSGNTIY
TRBV5-4 ASSLGTGVDTQY
TRBV19 ASSMGQGSPLH
TRBV10-3 AIRHLGQGNSPLH
TRBV19 ASSIDGLETQY
TRBV7-9 ASSRIGQGGNTEAF
TRBV19 ASKSGAAAYNEQF
TRBV4-1 ASSQLGDGDQPQH
TRBV10-3 AIQSGTGSTEAF
TRBV2 ASRIAGGPGNEQF
TRBV10-3 AISEDRSNYGYT
TRBV29-1 SVGKSSGAFIGELF
TRBV6-5 ASSYAQGVGANVLT
TRBV10-3 AIRNFSGDNTGELF
TRBV7-9 ASSLAQGADDEQF
TRBV27 ASSPGQGGVVYNSPLH
TRBV29-1 SVEDRGQAYYGYT
TRBV5-6 ASRGGSEETQY
TRBV5-1 ASSRGVRTGGSNEQF
TRBV30 AWVAVTYNEQF
TRBV28 ASSFISGGAQSEQF
TRBV19 ASSRGLGTVYGYT
TRBV28 ASSPGQGNQPQH
TRBV11-2 ASSHRQGTGELF
TRBV28 ASRGTGGGYEQY
TRBV28 ASSLNSIRDSYTEAF
TRBV28 ASSWTVNSPLH
TRBV13 ASSLAGSYEQY
TRBV27 ASSFGPVGEDIQY
TRBV28 ASSYPGNRLRNTIY
TRBV6-1 ASSGSWTGGGYNEQF